A single sample is the source of the 15 T cell receptor beta chains below, sequenced in a study of blood T cell repertoires in COVID-19. Method: immunoSEQ multiplex PCR; TCRdb's copy keeps in-frame clones and lacks some. The sample holds about 210,000 clones, approximately 80% seen once. The sequenced material came from peripheral blood. Receptors originate from a human donor in a cohort sampled during active COVID-19.

The rearrangement links TRBV7-3 to TRBJ2-2, with D perhaps matching TRBD1 (6 bases). The germline CDR1 and CDR2 sequences are SGHTA and FQGTGA. V was shortened by 3 bases and J by 3 bases, with 14 bases between the two germline ends. This CDR3 has 16 residues. The CDR3: CASSFAPDSYTGELFF. CDR3 coding DNA: TGTGCCAGCAGCTTTGCCCCGGACAGCTACACCGGGGAGCTGTTTTTT. The complete variable domain, with remaining parts taken from reference TRBV7-3 and TRBJ2-2, reads GAGVSQTPSNKVTEKGKYVELRCDPISGHTALYWYRQSLGQGPEFLIYFQGTGAADDSGLPNDRFFAVRPEGSVSTLKIQRTERGDSAVYLCASSFAPDSYTGELFFGEGSRLTVL.

V usage is TRBV19 and J usage is TRBJ2-1; TRBD2 agrees at 10 bases. J was trimmed by 7 bases and V by 2 bases; bases with no gene match: 8. Germline-derived CDR1 and CDR2 are LNHDA and SQIVND (reference sequence). CDR3 length: 16 amino acids. The CDR3 DNA reads TGTGCCAGTAGTATACTAGCGGGAGTAAAGGGGAATGAGCAGTTCTTC. This gives the protein CASSILAGVKGNEQFF.

The V and J genes are TRBV27 and TRBJ2-7; TRBD2 matches 8 bases. The CDR3 loop spans 14 amino acids. Germline trimming cut 6 bases from V and 1 base from J; bases unmatched to any gene: 5. Germline CDR1 and CDR2: MNHEY and SMNVEV (reference sequence). The CDR3 loop is CASRRAGVSYEQYF. CDR3 nucleotide sequence: TGTGCCAGCAGAAGAGCGGGGGTTTCCTACGAGCAGTACTTC.

This clone was recorded a few times. The chain joins TRBV6-5 to TRBJ2-7; 7 nucleotides line up with TRBD2. Germline V gene data show CDR1 as MNHEY and CDR2 as SVGAGI. V was clipped by 6 bases and J by 1 base; unmatched bases: 9. The CDR3 totals 15 residues. The DNA for the CDR3 is TGTGCCAGCAGCCAAGGACTAGAGGGTTCCTACGAGCAGTACTTC. Amino acid sequence: CASSQGLEGSYEQYF.

This clone was found a few times. Here the CDR3 DNA reads TGTGCCATCAGTAGCGACAATCAGCCCCAGCATTTT. Translation gives CAISSDNQPQHF. This chain connects TRBV10-3 to TRBJ1-5; D gene ambiguous. The CDR3 runs 12 residues. Trimming took off 5 bases at V and 3 bases at J, with 5 bases between the two ends. The germline V gene encodes CDR1 ENHRY and CDR2 SYGVKD.

This chain's CDR3 is CASSPIYSTGEYGYTF. In DNA, the CDR3 is TGTGCCAGCAGCCCGATTTACTCGACAGGGGAGTATGGCTACACCTTC. This rearrangement joins TRBV28 to TRBJ1-2, with TRBD1 matching 8 bases. CDR3 length equals 16 residues. Germline V lookup: CDR1 MDHEN, CDR2 SYDVKM. V gave up 6 bases and J gave up 5 bases; unmatched junction bases: 14.

The genes are TRBV4-1 and TRBJ2-2; 7 nucleotides line up with TRBD1. The CDR3 runs to 18 residues. Germline assignment: CDR1 MGHRA and CDR2 YSYEKL. The junction had 12 bases not matched to a gene; V was cut back by 0 bases and J by 5 bases. For the CDR3, the DNA is TGCGCCAGCAGCCAAGATCCCCGACAGGGAATGGGGACCGGGGAGCTGTTTTTT. Protein: CASSQDPRQGMGTGELFF.

The chain combines TRBV27 with TRBJ1-1; D is uncertain. The CDR3 length is 14 residues. V was trimmed by 3 bases and J by 0 bases, leaving 8 bases between them. Per the germline V gene, CDR1 is MNHEY and CDR2 is SMNVEV (reference sequence). The CDR3 here is CASSFGVVNTEAFF. CDR3 bases: TGTGCCAGCAGTTTCGGGGTGGTGAACACTGAAGCTTTCTTT.

The CDR3 region is CASSPPNSGETQYF. DNA of the CDR3: TGTGCCAGCTCACCACCGAACTCGGGAGAGACCCAGTACTTC. The chain carries TRBV18 and TRBJ2-5; D is ambiguous. The CDR3 covers 14 residues. Germline V gene sequence: CDR1 KGHSH, CDR2 LQKENI. The V gene lost 0 bases and the J gene lost 4 bases, with 9 bases spanning the gap.

This clone was recorded once. V usage is TRBV6-5 and J usage is TRBJ1-3; perhaps TRBD1 as D (5 bases). Germline loops: CDR1 MNHEY, CDR2 SVGAGI. The CDR3 extends over 12 amino acids. Trimming removed 6 bases at V and 4 bases at J, with 7 bases between. CDR3 sequence reads: CASRGQGNTIYF. In nucleotides, the CDR3 is TGTGCCAGCAGGGGGCAAGGAAACACCATATATTTT.

The genes are TRBV28 and TRBJ2-2, with D maybe TRBD2 (7 bases). This CDR3 has 16 residues. The germline CDR1 and CDR2 sequences are MDHEN and SYDVKM. Trimming shortened V by 1 base and J by 4 bases, and 13 bases separated the two germline ends. Written as DNA, the CDR3 is TGTGCCAGCAGTTTATTGCCGGGGGGCGGCACCGGGGAGCTGTTTTTT. It encodes CASSLLPGGGTGELFF.

This clone appeared a single time. The J gene is TRBJ2-7, the V gene TRBV28; the match to TRBD2 covers 7 bases. J gave up 4 bases and V 2 bases, and 5 bases lay outside the gene matches. The CDR3 consists of 14 residues. CDR1 and CDR2 from the germline V gene are MDHEN and SYDVKM. DNA for the CDR3: TGTGCCAGCAGTTTAGGCGGGAGTAGATACGAGCAGTACTTC. Translating it yields CASSLGGSRYEQYF.

The sample holds one count of this clone. The gene calls are TRBV5-1 and TRBJ2-7, with 7 bases fitting TRBD2. The CDR3 covers 14 residues. CDR1 and CDR2 (germline): SGHRS, YFSETQ. The V gene end was trimmed by 4 bases and the J gene end by 5 bases; junction bases not matched to a gene: 9. The CDR3 here is CASSIRGGSDEQYF. The DNA for the CDR3 is TGCGCCAGCAGCATCCGCGGGGGTTCCGACGAGCAGTACTTC. Full variable domain (remainder filled in from reference TRBV5-1 and TRBJ2-7): KAGVTQTPRYLIKTRGQQVTLSCSPISGHRSVSWYQQTPGQGLQFLFEYFSETQRNKGNFPGRFSGRQFSNSRSEMNVSTLELGDSALYLCASSIRGGSDEQYFGPGTRLTVT.

The V gene is TRBV7-9, the J gene TRBJ2-7; tentatively, D is TRBD1 (5 bases). This CDR3 is 14 amino acids long. V lost 1 base, J lost 3 bases, and 10 bases lay in between. The germline CDR1 and CDR2 sequences are SEHNR and FQNEAQ (reference sequence). The CDR3 region has the DNA TGTGCCAGCAGCTTAGTATCCCAGGGCTACGAGCAGTACTTC. This codes for CASSLVSQGYEQYF.

The V call is TRBV27, the J call TRBJ1-2; the D is unclear. V dropped 3 bases and J dropped 4 bases, with 6 bases sitting between them. This CDR3 has 12 residues. Germline CDR1 reads MNHEY; CDR2 reads SMNVEV (reference sequence). Here the CDR3 DNA reads TGTGCCAGCAGTTTGTCCGGCTATGGCTACACCTTC. It encodes CASSLSGYGYTF.